This T cell receptor (beta chain) was documented in a study of T-cell reconstitution after alpha-beta-depleted transplantation in children. CDR3 size: 16 residues. Trimming removed 6 bases from V and 4 bases from J; junction bases left unmatched: 12. Germline CDR1 reads SEHNR; CDR2 reads FQNEAQ (reference sequence). This clonotype has just a few counts. TCRbeta library preparation incorporated unique molecular identifiers. TCRdb processed the PCR reads anew with MiXCR; each CDR3 protein has one entry. The sample includes roughly 610,000 distinct CDR3 sequences, roughly a tenth of them seen just once. The chain employs TRBV7-9 and TRBJ2-1; TRBD2 matches 7 bases. The receptor's source is a human donor who donated a stem cell graft to a child with acute myeloid leukemia. The sample here was PBMCs from the stem cell graft donor, taken from the stem cell graft. The CDR3 loop reads CASSRGGLAEYNEQFF. In DNA, the CDR3 is TGTGCCAGCAGTAGGGGAGGGCTAGCGGAGTACAATGAGCAGTTCTTC.